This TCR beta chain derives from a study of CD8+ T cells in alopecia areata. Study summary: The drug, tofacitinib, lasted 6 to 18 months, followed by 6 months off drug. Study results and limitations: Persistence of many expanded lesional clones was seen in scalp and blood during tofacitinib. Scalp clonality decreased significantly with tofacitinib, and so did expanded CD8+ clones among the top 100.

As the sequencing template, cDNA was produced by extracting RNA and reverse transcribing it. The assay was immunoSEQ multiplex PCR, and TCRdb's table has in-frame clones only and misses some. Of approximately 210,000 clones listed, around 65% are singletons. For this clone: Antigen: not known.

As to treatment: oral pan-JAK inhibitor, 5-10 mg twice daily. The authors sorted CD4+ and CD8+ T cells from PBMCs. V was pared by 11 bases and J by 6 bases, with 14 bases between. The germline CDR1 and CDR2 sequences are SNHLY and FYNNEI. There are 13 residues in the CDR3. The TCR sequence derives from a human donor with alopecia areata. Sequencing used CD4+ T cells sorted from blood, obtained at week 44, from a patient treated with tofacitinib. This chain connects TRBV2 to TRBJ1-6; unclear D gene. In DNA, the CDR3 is TGTGCCGGACGACCGACTGCTAATTCACCCCTCCACTTT. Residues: CAGRPTANSPLHF.